This paragraph covers one T cell receptor beta chain sequence. The data originate from a study of OX40 agonist ivuxolimab in advanced cancers. Study details: Across the patients, intravenous ivuxolimab was delivered every 2 weeks at 0.01 to 10 mg/kg.

V shed 2 bases and J 2 bases; nucleotides not matched to a gene: 1. CDR1 SNHLY and CDR2 FYNNEI come from the germline V gene. This CDR3 comprises 15 residues. Sequencing used immunoSEQ multiplex PCR; TCRdb keeps in-frame clones, though not all of them. Altogether about 90,000 clones are present, 70% to 90% being singletons, with the ten largest covering nearly 7.5%. The chain combines TRBV2 with TRBJ2-1; 9 nucleotides align to TRBD1. Specimen: CD4+ or CD8+ T cells sorted from blood, collected in a trial of the OX40 agonist ivuxolimab. The clonotype originates from an adult with an advanced solid tumor such as melanoma, head and neck, liver or kidney cancer. CDR3 in amino acids: CASSEWTGAYNEQFF. The CDR3 DNA follows: TGTGCCAGCAGTGAATGGACAGGGGCCTACAATGAGCAGTTCTTC.